The clone carrying this T cell receptor (beta chain) showed up just once. Its cognate antigen is unknown. This record comes from a study of T cells in localized non-small cell lung cancer. The protocol was immunoSEQ multiplex PCR, while the TCRdb copy is restricted to in-frame clones and leaves out a portion. Of tens of thousands of clones in the sample, more than 75% are singletons; the top ten hold under 25%. Germline CDR1 reads MGHDK; CDR2 reads SYGVNS. The CDR3 totals 12 residues. Deletions cut 1 base from V and 2 bases from J, with 1 base between. The study's findings and limits: The highest T cell clonality was in uninvolved adjacent lung, above tumor. Out of the top 100 tumor clones, a median approximately 61 were seen in adjacent lung.

The chain uses TRBV25-1 and TRBJ2-3; D uncertain. This material consisted of peripheral blood, taken before any cancer treatment. This clonotype originated in a woman aged 40 to 75 with stage I squamous cell lung carcinoma. CDR3: CASSEFTDTQYF. The CDR3 DNA reads as TGTGCCAGCAGTGAATTCACAGATACGCAGTATTTT.